This T cell receptor (beta chain) is from a study of radiation and T cells in renal cell carcinoma (dated by TCRdb to between 2020 and 2021). For the wider study: Samples came from a clinical trial, in which primary renal cell carcinomas received 15 Gy stereotactic body radiation therapy followed by nephrectomy 4 weeks later. A total of 50 to 60 samples underwent TCR beta sequencing, made up of roughly 26 tumors and some 27 peripheral blood samples. Across all 50 or so samples, under 5,000,000 unique CDR3 nucleotide sequences encoding approximately 3,000,000 unique CDR3 amino acid sequences were identified. The research as a whole found: Blood repertoire dynamics were not followed beyond 4 weeks after treatment. The single-armed trial design could not address effects of radiation dose or scheduling on the TCR repertoire. Top tumor clonotypes rose in blood from baseline to 2 weeks post-radiation, then contracted by 4 weeks, suggesting transient expansion of tumor-resident clones. Because pretreatment tumor biopsies were not available, the baseline intratumoral presence of clonotypes could not be determined.

Following the manufacturer's recommendations, the immunoSEQ kit was used to generate TCR beta libraries from genomic DNA. To prepare the libraries, a first multiplex PCR with proprietary primers was run, followed by a second PCR that added unique barcodes, and a bead cleanup was done after each round. A kit-provided positive control reaction and a negative control reaction were included in every sample batch. The final libraries were assessed on an Agilent 4200 TapeStation D1000 ScreenTape, pooled by volume, and quantified by qPCR. Sequencing was performed on an Illumina NextSeq500 using a MidOutput 150-cycle cartridge, with 156 Read1 cycles, 15 Index1 cycles, and the kit custom primers. The pooled library was loaded at around 1 pM with approximately 20% PhiX control spiked in. The paper's processing steps were these. The vendor-processed data were analyzed in R, and a clonotype was defined as all T cells that share the same CDR3 nucleotide sequence. For clone abundance analyses, frequencies were normalized to the 10,000 most abundant clones in each sample. Before analysis, public T cell clones were removed, and these numbered fewer than six per sample on average. Tumor-enriched and baseline blood-enriched clonotypes were defined by at least a 32-fold difference in abundance between compartments. Clonotypes expanded or contracted between blood time points were identified with a beta-binomial differential abundance model. Tumor-blood repertoire similarity was measured with the Baroni-Urbani and Buser coefficient, and group comparisons used two-tailed Wilcoxon tests in R. Entries here come from immuneACCESS through TCRdb and include only in-frame sequences with V and J called. Some clones fail to appear in such tables; in the studies checked, an unresolved V gene covers under half of the shortfall, and the cause of the remainder is unknown. The V and J calls and clone size come from that table; D and trimming were worked out from the DNA. In this sample the table shows some 100,000 clones, 82% of which occur a single time. More than 5.5% of the sample is held by the ten biggest clonotypes.

This sample's time point label indicates: baseline pretreatment blood. Reading the label with the study, this specimen's treatment or condition is: 15 Gy SBRT to primary tumor, nephrectomy 4 weeks later. Serial peripheral blood from radiation-treated patients was sampled at baseline, 2 weeks and 4 weeks after SBRT to track tumor-enriched clonotypes. All patients had renal cell carcinoma with clear cell pathology. The QIAamp DNA Blood Mini Kit (Qiagen) was used to prepare genomic DNA for TCR sequencing. Only samples passing all quality control checks were included in the analyses. This clone was found once. Its recognized antigen is unknown. Within one base of it there is no much larger clone, and no base qualities were kept. Trimming costs V 6 bases and J 3 bases, and their ends lie 15 bases apart. From cysteine to phenylalanine, the CDR3 is 14 amino acids long. Only the CDR3 portion is preserved as DNA: 42 bases, with reading frame beginning at the first base. CDR1 MDHEN and CDR2 SYDVKM were looked up in the germline V gene.

The sequence links TRBV28 to TRBJ2-7; the D region possibly corresponds to TRBD2 (6 bases align). This specimen was blood, taken from a patient whose treatment included radiotherapy and nephrectomy. The source is a man in his 60s with renal cell carcinoma. The DNA reads TGTGCCAGCAGGTTGGGGGGTGCCAACTACGAGCAGTACTTC. Translation gives CASRLGGANYEQYF.